These T cell receptor beta chains were read from a single sample in a study of control samples from healthy donors and cancer patients. Measured with immunoSEQ multiplex PCR; TCRdb has only the in-frame clones, and not every one. The table records 85,000 to 100,000 clones, about 92% of them present only once. The sample consisted of blood. Every receptor here comes from a young man in good health. Each CDR3 is given with its conserved first and last residue. Fields, in order: clone size, J gene, D gene, V gene, CDR3 DNA, CDR3 protein. A D gene is named only where the DNA matches it firmly. Clone size is not always given. Where it is, it says once, few, many or a class for expanded clones.

-,TRBJ2-1,-,TRBV2,TGTGCCAGCACGCGGGGTTTAAACAATGAGCAGTTCTTC,CASTRGLNNEQFF
-,TRBJ1-2,-,TRBV6-5,TGTGCCAGCAGTTACTCGAGGGGGAGCTATGGCTACACCTTC,CASSYSRGSYGYTF
-,TRBJ1-2,-,TRBV19,TGTGCCAGTAGTCTCGGGACGGCTCGCTACACCTTC,CASSLGTARYTF
-,TRBJ1-6,-,TRBV7-9,TGTGCCAGCAGCTTAGTGTGGATCCAGGGTCAGAATTCACCCCTCCACTTT,CASSLVWIQGQNSPLHF
-,TRBJ1-2,-,TRBV11-2,TGTGCCAGCAAAAAAGGGGTTTCGGACTATGGCTACACCTTC,CASKKGVSDYGYTF
once,TRBJ1-2,-,TRBV15,TGTGCCACCAGCAGAGGGGGGAACTATGGCTACACCTTC,CATSRGGNYGYTF
-,TRBJ2-1,TRBD2,TRBV2,TGTGCCAGCAGACCCTCGCGAGCGGGAGGGCGCAATGAGCAGTTCTTC,CASRPSRAGGRNEQFF
-,TRBJ1-3,-,TRBV15,TGTGCCACCAGCAGAGGACAAGTGAGCTCCCTCTCTGGAAACACCATATATTTT,CATSRGQVSSLSGNTIYF
-,TRBJ1-6,-,TRBV19,TGTGCCAGTATTGGACTAGGGAATTCACCCCTCCACTTT,CASIGLGNSPLHF
-,TRBJ1-3,-,TRBV7-9,TGTGCCAGCAGCTCGGCAGGAAACTCTGGAAACACCATATATTTT,CASSSAGNSGNTIYF
-,TRBJ2-6,-,TRBV29-1,TGCAGCGGGGGCACGACCTCTGGGGCCAACGTCCTGACTTTC,CSGGTTSGANVLTF
-,TRBJ1-5,-,TRBV20-1,TGCAGTGCTAGTTCCGGGCTCCTAAAGCCCCAGCATTTT,CSASSGLLKPQHF
once,TRBJ1-2,-,TRBV6-5,TGTGCCAGCAAGAGTGGGGGGGCGGATGGCTACACCTTC,CASKSGGADGYTF
few,TRBJ1-3,-,TRBV29-1,TGCAGCGTTGTTGGGGTGACCCCTGGAAACACCATATATTTT,CSVVGVTPGNTIYF
-,TRBJ2-3,-,TRBV14,TGTGCCAGCAGCCAAACCCTCACAGATACGCAGTATTTT,CASSQTLTDTQYF
-,TRBJ2-1,-,TRBV6-5,TGTGCCAGCAGCTACTCGAGCTCCTACAATGAGCAGTTCTTC,CASSYSSSYNEQFF